The entry that follows covers one T cell receptor beta chain sequence. Its antigen is undetermined. This entry comes from a study of OX40 agonist ivuxolimab in advanced cancers. Study background: Patients were dosed intravenously with ivuxolimab at 0.01 to 10 mg/kg every 2 weeks. Past anti-PD-1, anti-PD-L1 or anti-CTLA-4 therapy was accepted, and 40% had received some. Study-wide points: Not determined was the antigen specificity of the expanded peripheral T cells. Certain nonresponders additionally had low normalized T-cell clonal expansion.

Per germline, CDR1 MNHNY and CDR2 SVGAGI (reference sequence). Trimming removed 2 bases at V and 3 bases at J, with 7 bases between. This CDR3 region has 13 residues. The assay was immunoSEQ multiplex PCR, and TCRdb's table has in-frame clones only and misses some. The top ten clones hold about 43% of a sample with approximately 39,000 clones, 80% to 90% of them seen once. The specimen comprised CD4+ or CD8+ T cells sorted from blood, sampled in a trial of the OX40 agonist ivuxolimab. V is TRBV6-6 and J is TRBJ1-1, with D uncertain. This receptor was obtained from an adult with an advanced solid tumor such as melanoma, head and neck, liver or kidney cancer. DNA of the CDR3: TGTGCCAGCAGTTACAGGGATGACACTGAAGCTTTCTTT. Encoded protein: CASSYRDDTEAFF.